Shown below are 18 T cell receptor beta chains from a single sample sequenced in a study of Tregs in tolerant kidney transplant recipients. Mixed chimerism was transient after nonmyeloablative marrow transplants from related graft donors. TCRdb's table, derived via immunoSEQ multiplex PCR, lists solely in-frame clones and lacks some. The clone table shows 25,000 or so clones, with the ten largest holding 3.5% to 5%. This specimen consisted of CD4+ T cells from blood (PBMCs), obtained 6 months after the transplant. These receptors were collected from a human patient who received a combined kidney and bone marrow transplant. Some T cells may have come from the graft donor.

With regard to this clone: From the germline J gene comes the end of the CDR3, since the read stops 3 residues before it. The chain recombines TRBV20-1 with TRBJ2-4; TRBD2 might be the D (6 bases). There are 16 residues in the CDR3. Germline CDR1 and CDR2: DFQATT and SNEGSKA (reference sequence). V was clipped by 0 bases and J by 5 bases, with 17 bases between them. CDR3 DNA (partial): TGCAGTGCTAGAGAAAGCAGGCGCGGGGCACAAAACATT. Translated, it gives CSARESRRGAQNI. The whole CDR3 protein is CSARESRRGAQNIQYF.

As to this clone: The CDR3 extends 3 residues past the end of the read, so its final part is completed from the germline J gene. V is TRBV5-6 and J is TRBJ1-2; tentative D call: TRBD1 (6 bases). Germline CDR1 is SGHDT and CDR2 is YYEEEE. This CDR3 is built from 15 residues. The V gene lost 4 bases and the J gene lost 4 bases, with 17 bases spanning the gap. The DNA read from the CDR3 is TGTGCCAGCAGCCCTTTCACGGGGGGCGGCTATGGC. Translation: CASSPFTGGGYG. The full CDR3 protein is CASSPFTGGGYGYTF. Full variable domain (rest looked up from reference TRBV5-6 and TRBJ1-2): DAGVTQSPTHLIKTRGQQVTLRCSPKSGHDTVSWYQQALGQGPQFIFQYYEEEERQRGNFPDRFSGHQFPNYSSELNVNALLLGDSALYLCASSPFTGGGYGYTFGSGTRLTVV.

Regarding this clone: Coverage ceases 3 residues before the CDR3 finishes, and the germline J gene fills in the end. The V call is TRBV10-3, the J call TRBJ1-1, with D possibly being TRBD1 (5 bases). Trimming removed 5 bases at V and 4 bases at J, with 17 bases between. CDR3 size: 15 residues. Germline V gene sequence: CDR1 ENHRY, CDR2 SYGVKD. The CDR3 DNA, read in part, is TGTGCCATCAGTCCCGGGACTCTTCAAGGCACTGAA. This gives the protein CAISPGTLQGTE. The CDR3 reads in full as CAISPGTLQGTEAFF.

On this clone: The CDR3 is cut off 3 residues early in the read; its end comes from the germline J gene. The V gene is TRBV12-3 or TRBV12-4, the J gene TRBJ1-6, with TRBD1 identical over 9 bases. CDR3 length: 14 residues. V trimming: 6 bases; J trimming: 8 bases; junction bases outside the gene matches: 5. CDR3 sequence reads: CASSYRGLDSPLHF. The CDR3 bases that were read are TGTGCCAGCAGCTACAGGGGGCTCGATTCACCC.

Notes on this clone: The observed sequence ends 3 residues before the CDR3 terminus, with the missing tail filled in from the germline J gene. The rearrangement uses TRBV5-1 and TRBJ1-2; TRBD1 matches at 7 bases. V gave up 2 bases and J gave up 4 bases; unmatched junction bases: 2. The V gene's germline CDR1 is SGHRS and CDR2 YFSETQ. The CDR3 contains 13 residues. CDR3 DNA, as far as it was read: TGCGCCAGCAGCTTCGGGACAGTCTATGGC. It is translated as CASSFGTVYG. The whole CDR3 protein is CASSFGTVYGYTF.

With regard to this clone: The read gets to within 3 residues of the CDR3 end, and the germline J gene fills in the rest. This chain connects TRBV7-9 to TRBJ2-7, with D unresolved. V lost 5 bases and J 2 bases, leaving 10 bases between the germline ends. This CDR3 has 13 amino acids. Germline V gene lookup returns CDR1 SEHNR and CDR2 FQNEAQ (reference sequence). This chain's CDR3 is CASSPRNPYEQYF. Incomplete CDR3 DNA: TGTGCCAGCAGCCCTCGTAATCCCTACGAG.

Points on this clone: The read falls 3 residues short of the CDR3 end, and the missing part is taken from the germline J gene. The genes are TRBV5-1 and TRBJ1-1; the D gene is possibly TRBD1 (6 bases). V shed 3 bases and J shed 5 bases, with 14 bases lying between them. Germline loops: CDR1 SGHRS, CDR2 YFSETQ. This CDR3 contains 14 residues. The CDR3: CASSSGGGLTEAFF. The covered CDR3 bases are TGCGCCAGCAGCTCCGGGGGGGGGCTAACTGAA.

The CDR3 DNA, read in part, is TGCAGTGCTCTTCTAGCGGGACAGGAGACC. Translating gives CSALLAGQET. The whole CDR3 protein is CSALLAGQETQYF. The V gene is TRBV20-1, the J gene TRBJ2-5; 9 nucleotides line up with TRBD2. The read finishes 3 residues shy of the CDR3 end, and the germline J gene is used to complete it. There are 13 residues in the CDR3. Germline assignment: CDR1 DFQATT and CDR2 SNEGSKA (reference sequence). The J segment lost 5 bases and the V segment lost 5 bases, leaving 6 bases of the junction unmatched.

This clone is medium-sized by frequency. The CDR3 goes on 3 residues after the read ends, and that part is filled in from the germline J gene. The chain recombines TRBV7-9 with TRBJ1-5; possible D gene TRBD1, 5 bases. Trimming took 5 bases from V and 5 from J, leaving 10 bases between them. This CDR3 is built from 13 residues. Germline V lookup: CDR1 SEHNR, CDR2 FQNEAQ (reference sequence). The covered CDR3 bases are TGTGCCAGCAGCACAGGATCGTATCAGCCC. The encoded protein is CASSTGSYQP. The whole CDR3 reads CASSTGSYQPQHF.

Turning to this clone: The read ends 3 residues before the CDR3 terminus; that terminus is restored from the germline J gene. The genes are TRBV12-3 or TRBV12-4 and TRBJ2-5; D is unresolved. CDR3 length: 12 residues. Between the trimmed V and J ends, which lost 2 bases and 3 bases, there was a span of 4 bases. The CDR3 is CASSLNKETQYF. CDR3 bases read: TGTGCCAGCAGTTTAAATAAAGAGACC.

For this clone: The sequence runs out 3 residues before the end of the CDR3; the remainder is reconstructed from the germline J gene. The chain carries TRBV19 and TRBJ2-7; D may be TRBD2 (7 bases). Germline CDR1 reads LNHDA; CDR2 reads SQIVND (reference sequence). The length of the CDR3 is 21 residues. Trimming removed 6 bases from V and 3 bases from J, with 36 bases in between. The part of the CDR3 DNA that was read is TGTGCCAGTAGCCCAAAAGCCCCAGGCAGGGGTCGCCTTGGGGGGGTCTACGAG. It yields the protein CASSPKAPGRGRLGGVYE. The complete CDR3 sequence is CASSPKAPGRGRLGGVYEQYF.

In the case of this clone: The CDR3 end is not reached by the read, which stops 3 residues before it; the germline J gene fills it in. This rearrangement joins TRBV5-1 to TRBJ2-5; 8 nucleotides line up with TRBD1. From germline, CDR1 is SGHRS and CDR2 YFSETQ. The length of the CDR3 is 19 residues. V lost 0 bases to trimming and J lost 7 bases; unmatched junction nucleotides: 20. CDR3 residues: CASSLVSSYRGETGVTQYF. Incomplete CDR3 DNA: TGCGCCAGCAGCTTGGTGTCCTCTTACAGGGGGGAAACTGGGGTGACC.

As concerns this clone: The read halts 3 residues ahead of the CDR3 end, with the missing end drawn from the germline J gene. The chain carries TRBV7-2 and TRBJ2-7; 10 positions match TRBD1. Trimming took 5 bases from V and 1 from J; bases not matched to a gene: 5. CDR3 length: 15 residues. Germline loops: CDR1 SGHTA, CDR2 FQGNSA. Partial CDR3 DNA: TGTGCCAGCAGCGGACGGACAGGGGGGTCCTACGAG. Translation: CASSGRTGGSYE. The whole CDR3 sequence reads CASSGRTGGSYEQYF.

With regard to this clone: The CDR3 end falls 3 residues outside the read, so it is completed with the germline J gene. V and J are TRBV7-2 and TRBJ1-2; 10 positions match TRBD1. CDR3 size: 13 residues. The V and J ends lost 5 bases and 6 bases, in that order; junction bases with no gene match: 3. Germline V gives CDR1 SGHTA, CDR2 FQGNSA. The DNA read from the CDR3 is TGTGCCAGCAGCCAGGACAGGGGGGATGGC. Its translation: CASSQDRGDG. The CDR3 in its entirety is CASSQDRGDGYTF.

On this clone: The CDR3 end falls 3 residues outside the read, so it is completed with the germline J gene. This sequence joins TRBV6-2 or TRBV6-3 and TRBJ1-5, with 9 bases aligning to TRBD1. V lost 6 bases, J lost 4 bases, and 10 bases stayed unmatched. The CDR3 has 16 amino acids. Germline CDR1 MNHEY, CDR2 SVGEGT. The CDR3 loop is CASSRYRDRANQPQHF. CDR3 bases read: TGTGCCAGCAGCCGCTACCGGGACAGGGCTAATCAGCCC.

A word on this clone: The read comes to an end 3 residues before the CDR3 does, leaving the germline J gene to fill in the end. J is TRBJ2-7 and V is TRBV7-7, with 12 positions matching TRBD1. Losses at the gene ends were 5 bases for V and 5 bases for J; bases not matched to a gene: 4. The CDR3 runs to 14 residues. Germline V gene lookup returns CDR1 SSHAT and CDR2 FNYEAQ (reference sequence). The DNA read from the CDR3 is TGTGCCAGCAGCCGGGACAGGGGGCTGGACGAG. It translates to CASSRDRGLDE. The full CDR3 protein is CASSRDRGLDEQYF.

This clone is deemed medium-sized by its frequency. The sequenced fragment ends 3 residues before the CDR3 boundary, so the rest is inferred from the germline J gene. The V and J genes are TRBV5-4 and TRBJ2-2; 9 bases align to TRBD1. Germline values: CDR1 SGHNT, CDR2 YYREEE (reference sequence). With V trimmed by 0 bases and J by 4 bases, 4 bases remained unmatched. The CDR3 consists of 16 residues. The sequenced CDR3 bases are TGTGCCAGCAGCTTGGACAGGGGGCGTGTCACCGGGGAG. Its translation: CASSLDRGRVTGE. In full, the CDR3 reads CASSLDRGRVTGELFF.

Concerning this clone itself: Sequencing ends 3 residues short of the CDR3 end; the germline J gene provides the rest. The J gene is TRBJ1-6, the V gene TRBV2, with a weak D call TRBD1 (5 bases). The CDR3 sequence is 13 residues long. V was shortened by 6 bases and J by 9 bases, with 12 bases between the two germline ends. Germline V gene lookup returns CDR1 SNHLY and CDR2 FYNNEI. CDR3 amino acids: CASRQGSSSPLHF. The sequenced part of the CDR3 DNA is TGTGCCAGCAGGCAGGGCTCTAGTTCACCC.